Listed here is a single T cell receptor (beta chain). Antigen specificity is unknown. These data originate in a study of shared clonotypes between healthy human individuals. Study-level findings and limits: A handful of donors held about 5% of naive CD4 clonotypes in common.

Sorted subsets were amplified in replicate PCRs using about 210 ng DNA, about 30,000 T cell genomes. Using immunoSEQ multiplex PCR, the repertoire was profiled, and TCRdb retains in-frame clones only, with some absent. The sample has hundreds of thousands of clones, 98% seen once. It was CD45RO-negative cells, positively selected for CCR7, that made up naive CD8 cells, with terminally differentiated effector memory CD45RA+ cells excluded. Germline V gene sequence: CDR1 SGHTA, CDR2 FQGTGA. With 2 bases removed from V and 5 bases from J, the gap between germline ends came to 10 bases. The CDR3 is 14 amino acids.

Input material: naive CD8+ T cells sorted from blood. The gene calls are TRBV7-3 and TRBJ2-1, with a possible D match to TRBD1 (5 bases). This clonotype originated in a man aged 30-40 years in good health. This chain's CDR3 is CASSLSGYDNEQFF. Written as DNA, the CDR3 is TGTGCCAGCAGCTTATCAGGGTACGACAATGAGCAGTTCTTC.